Included here is one T cell receptor (beta chain) sequence, with context. Its specificity is unknown. These data come from a study of T-cell reconstitution after alpha-beta-depleted transplantation in children. The authors prepared the TCRbeta library with unique molecular identifiers. TCRdb reprocessed the PCR reads with MiXCR, giving one entry per CDR3 protein. There are more than 500,000 distinct CDR3 sequences in the sample; 11% occur only once, and 11% to 15% lies in the top ten. Regarding the study as a whole: About two months after transplant, alpha-beta T cells reportedly came from several hundred expanded graft clones. Once a year had passed after transplant, T-cell counts and diversity came mostly from newly produced T cells. Surviving recipient T cells and intrathymic progenitors accounted for some patients' high TCRbeta diversity at day 60.

V lost 3 bases and J lost 4, with 14 bases in between. This CDR3 contains 15 residues. Germline CDR1 is KGHDR and CDR2 is SFDVKD. Sequenced here: PBMCs, mostly from graft donor cells, sampled 180 days after TCRalphabeta/CD19-depleted stem cell transplant. The chain uses TRBV24-1 and TRBJ1-2; weak D call: TRBD1 (6 bases). This clonotype originated in a female patient aged 2-9 years who had a stem cell transplant for aplastic anemia, so the T cells may come from the graft donor. CDR3 residues: CATSDPTGTVYGYTF. CDR3 DNA: TGTGCCACCAGTGATCCAACAGGGACGGTCTATGGCTACACCTTC.